One sample yielded the 15 T cell receptor beta chains listed below, sequenced in a study of blood T cell repertoires in COVID-19. Here immunoSEQ multiplex PCR was the method, and the copy in TCRdb shows in-frame clones only, minus some. The sample has approximately 670,000 clones, 75% to 90% seen once. Sequences were obtained from peripheral blood. The source is a woman aged 18-29 years with acute or convalescent COVID-19.

The chain couples TRBV11-2 to TRBJ2-3; 7 positions match TRBD1. Looked up from germline, CDR1 is SGHAT and CDR2 is FQNNGV. J gave up 2 bases and V 3 bases, and 5 bases lay outside the gene matches. CDR3 length: 15 residues. CDR3 loop: CASSFGGQSTDTQYF. CDR3 nucleotides: TGTGCCAGCAGCTTTGGGGGACAGTCCACAGATACGCAGTATTTT.

The gene calls are TRBV7-6 and TRBJ2-1; D unclear. Germline CDR1 and CDR2: SGHVS and FNYEAQ. The CDR3 is 17 amino acids. The V gene lost 5 bases and the J gene lost 0 bases, with 17 bases spanning the gap. The CDR3 DNA reads TGTGCCAGCAGCGTTCGACTTCTCACACTCTCCTACAATGAGCAGTTCTTC. Protein sequence: CASSVRLLTLSYNEQFF.

The chain is built from TRBV13 and TRBJ2-3; D might be TRBD2 (6 bases). Germline values: CDR1 PRHDT, CDR2 FYEKMQ (reference sequence). The V end was cut by 6 bases, the J end by 0 bases, with 16 bases between. The CDR3 covers 16 residues. CDR3 amino acids: CASRPPRGQSTDTQYF. CDR3 bases: TGTGCCAGCAGACCCCCGCGGGGCCAAAGCACAGATACGCAGTATTTT.

A single count supports this clone. The chain uses TRBV5-3 and TRBJ2-6; 8 bases fit TRBD2. TRBV5-3 is treated as an ORF (open reading frame) with a function not yet certain. The CDR3 is 19 residues long. The V and J ends lost 2 bases and 0 bases, in that order; junction bases with no gene match: 10. The chain's CDR3 is CARSFVDSGMSSGANVLTF. The CDR3, as DNA: TGTGCCAGAAGCTTCGTAGATAGCGGGATGAGCTCTGGGGCCAACGTCCTGACTTTC.

The V call is TRBV6-5, the J call TRBJ1-3; D is possibly TRBD1 (6 bases). Trimming stripped 2 bases from V and 1 base from J, with 12 bases between. Germline values: CDR1 MNHEY, CDR2 SVGAGI. This CDR3 region has 16 residues. This CDR3 is CASSYTGGGSGNTIYF. CDR3 DNA sequence: TGTGCCAGCAGTTACACGGGAGGGGGTTCTGGAAACACCATATATTTT.

The gene calls are TRBV18 and TRBJ1-1; TRBD1 agrees at 7 bases. V trimming: 5 bases; J trimming: 2 bases; junction bases outside the gene matches: 8. This CDR3 is built from 15 residues. Germline V CDR1 and CDR2: KGHSH, LQKENI. The CDR3 spells CASSALGQPNTEAFF. The CDR3 DNA is TGTGCCAGCTCAGCCTTGGGACAGCCTAACACTGAAGCTTTCTTT.

The genes are TRBV4-2 and TRBJ2-3; 8 positions match TRBD2. CDR3 length: 17 amino acids. The ends lost 7 bases at V and 2 bases at J; junction bases unmatched: 14. Looked up from germline, CDR1 is LGHNA and CDR2 is YNFKEQ. In DNA form, the CDR3 reads TGTGCCAGCACCCCTCGAAGCGGGGGATACCACACAGATACGCAGTATTTT. Its translation is CASTPRSGGYHTDTQYF.

This chain connects TRBV2 to TRBJ2-2, with a tentative D call TRBD1 (8 bases). The CDR3 has 17 amino acids. The germline CDR1 and CDR2 sequences are SNHLY and FYNNEI. V lost 6 bases to trimming and J lost 2 bases, with 19 bases between them. As DNA, the CDR3 is TGTGCCAGCAGGGGGGACAGGAGCGGGATTAACACCGGGGAGCTGTTTTTT. Encoded protein: CASRGDRSGINTGELFF.

With respect to this clone: The sample contains more than one DNA sequence encoding this CDR3. The V gene is TRBV7-6, the J gene TRBJ1-5; D gene uncertain. Trimming removed 1 base from V and 5 bases from J, with 6 bases in between. CDR1 SGHVS and CDR2 FNYEAQ come from the germline V gene. This CDR3 has 13 residues. The CDR3 DNA follows: TGTGCCAGCAGCTTAGGAAGCGATCAGCCCCAGCATTTT. It translates to CASSLGSDQPQHF.

The rearrangement joins TRBV24-1 to TRBJ1-2, with 7 bases fitting TRBD1. CDR3 length: 15 residues. V lost 0 bases, J lost 8 bases, and 8 bases stayed unmatched. CDR1 and CDR2 (germline): KGHDR, SFDVKD. CDR3 DNA sequence: TGTGCCACCAGTGATTTGAGACAGGGAGGTTGGGGCTACACCTTC. Protein: CATSDLRQGGWGYTF.

The chain has TRBV12-5 and TRBJ2-2, with 10 bases aligning to TRBD1. CDR3 size: 16 residues. V shed 7 bases, J shed 6 bases, and the junction held 11 bases outside the gene matches. Germline V gene lookup returns CDR1 LGHNT and CDR2 FRNRAP. DNA of the CDR3: TGTGCTAGTGCCCTAAAGACAGGGGGCGCATCCGGGGAGCTGTTTTTT. This sequence encodes CASALKTGGASGELFF.

The chain employs TRBV11-2 and TRBJ2-7; D unclear. Trimming removed 2 bases at V and 8 bases at J, with 13 bases between. Germline loops: CDR1 SGHAT, CDR2 FQNNGV. The CDR3 runs to 13 residues. CDR3 in amino acids: CASSLWAGRKQYF. The CDR3 DNA is TGTGCCAGCAGCTTATGGGCAGGAAGGAAGCAGTACTTC. Variable domain in full (rest from reference TRBV11-2 and TRBJ2-7): EAGVAQSPRYKIIEKRQSVAFWCNPISGHATLYWYQQILGQGPKLLIQFQNNGVVDDSQLPKDRFSAERLKGVDSTLKIQPAKLEDSAVYLCASSLWAGRKQYFGPGTRLTVT.

Here the CDR3 DNA reads TGTGCCAGCAGTCCTACCCTAGGGACTCCAGTGGGTGAAGCTTTCTTT. Its translation: CASSPTLGTPVGEAFF. The chain employs TRBV27 and TRBJ1-1; possibly TRBD1 for D (5 bases). The CDR3 contains 16 residues. The V gene lost 5 bases and the J gene lost 7 bases, with 23 bases spanning the gap. CDR1 and CDR2 from the germline V gene are MNHEY and SMNVEV (reference sequence).

The genes are TRBV27 and TRBJ2-2; tentatively, D is TRBD1 (8 bases). The germline V gene has CDR1 MNHEY and CDR2 SMNVEV (reference sequence). Trimming cost V 6 bases and J 6 bases, with 20 bases left between them. This CDR3 is built from 16 residues. The CDR3 DNA follows: TGTGCCAGCAGGGAGAGGACAGGGAGCGGGGCCGGGGAGCTGTTTTTT. Encoded protein: CASRERTGSGAGELFF.

The chain links TRBV2 to TRBJ1-5; weak D call: TRBD1 (5 bases). The CDR3 has 17 residues. Trimming took off 2 bases at V and 0 bases at J, with 14 bases between the two ends. Germline-derived CDR1 and CDR2 are SNHLY and FYNNEI. The DNA for the CDR3 is TGTGCCAGCAGTGAAAGGGCCAGGGCTAGTAGCAATCAGCCCCAGCATTTT. Protein product: CASSERARASSNQPQHF.